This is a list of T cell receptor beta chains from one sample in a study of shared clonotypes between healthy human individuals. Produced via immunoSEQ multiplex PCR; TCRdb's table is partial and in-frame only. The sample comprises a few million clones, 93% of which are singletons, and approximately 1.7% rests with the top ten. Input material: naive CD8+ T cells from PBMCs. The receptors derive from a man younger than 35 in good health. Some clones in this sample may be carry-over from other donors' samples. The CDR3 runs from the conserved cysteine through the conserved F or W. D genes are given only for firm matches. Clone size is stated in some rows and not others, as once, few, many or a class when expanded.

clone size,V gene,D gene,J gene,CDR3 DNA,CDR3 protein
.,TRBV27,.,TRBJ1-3,TGTGCCAGCAGTGCCCGCGGGGGCGAAAACACCATATATTTT,CASSARGGENTIYF
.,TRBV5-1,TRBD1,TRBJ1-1,TGCGCCAGCAGCCCCCAACAGGGGCAGAACACTGAAGCTTTCTTT,CASSPQQGQNTEAFF
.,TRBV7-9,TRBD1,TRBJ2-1,TGTGCCAGCAGCTTACTTAAGGTTAGGGGGCTCACCTACAATGAGCAGTTCTTC,CASSLLKVRGLTYNEQFF
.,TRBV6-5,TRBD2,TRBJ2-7,TGTGCCAGCAGTCTGCTAGCGGGAGGGACCTACGAGCAGTACTTC,CASSLLAGGTYEQYF
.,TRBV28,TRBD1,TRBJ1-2,TGTGCCAGCAGTACACGGACAGGGGTGGACTATGGCTACACCTTC,CASSTRTGVDYGYTF
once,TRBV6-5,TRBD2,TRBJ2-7,TGTGCCAGCAGTTACCGTCGGAAAGGGGAGGGCGAGCAGTACTTC,CASSYRRKGEGEQYF
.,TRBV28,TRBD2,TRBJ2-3,TGTGCCAGCAGCTTAGCGGGAGGGCCGAGCTCCACAGATACGCAGTATTTT,CASSLAGGPSSTDTQYF
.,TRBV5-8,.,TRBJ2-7,TGTGCCAGCAGCTTGGTGCGTCTCGGCGAGCAGTACTTC,CASSLVRLGEQYF
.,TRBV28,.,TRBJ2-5,TGTGCCAGTATAACGAGACCCCCCGGCGGGGAGACCCAGTACTTC,CASITRPPGGETQYF
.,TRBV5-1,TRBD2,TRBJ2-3,TGCGCCAGCAGCGGACTAGCGTATAGCACAGATACGCAGTATTTT,CASSGLAYSTDTQYF
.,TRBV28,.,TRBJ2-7,TGTGCCAGCAGGTGGGTTAGGGGCTCGGACGAGCAGTACTTC,CASRWVRGSDEQYF
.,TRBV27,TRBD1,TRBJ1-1,TGTGCCAGCAGGATAACAGCAGGGGGCGCGAACACTGAAGCTTTCTTT,CASRITAGGANTEAFF
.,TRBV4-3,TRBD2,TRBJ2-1,TGCGCCAGCAGCCAACCGAAGACTAGCGGGCTTTCCTACAATGAGCAGTTCTTC,CASSQPKTSGLSYNEQFF
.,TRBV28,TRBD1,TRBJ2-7,TGTGCCAGCAGCCGGACGGGACAGACCTACGAGCAGTACTTC,CASSRTGQTYEQYF
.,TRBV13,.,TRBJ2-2,TGTGCCAGCAGCCCACGAACCGGGGAGCTGTTTTTT,CASSPRTGELFF
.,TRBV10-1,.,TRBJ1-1,TGCGCCAGCAGTGAGTCCAGGGGATACACTGAAGCTTTCTTT,CASSESRGYTEAFF
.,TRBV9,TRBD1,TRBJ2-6,TGTGCCAGCAGCCCAGACGGACAGGTGAGCTCTGGGGCCAACGTCCTGACTTTC,CASSPDGQVSSGANVLTF
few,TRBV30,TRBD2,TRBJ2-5,TGTGCCTGGAGTGTATACGGCGGGAGGGCCTTCAATAAGTACTTC,CAWSVYGGRAFNKYF
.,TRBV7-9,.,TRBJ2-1,TGTGCCAGCAGCCCGGGATACAATGAGCAGTTCTTC,CASSPGYNEQFF
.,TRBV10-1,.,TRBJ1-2,TGCGCCAGCAGTGAGTTCAGGGCCTATGGCTACACCTTC,CASSEFRAYGYTF
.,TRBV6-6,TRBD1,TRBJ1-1,TGTGCCAGCAGTGACAGGGGGCACACTGAAGCTTTCTTT,CASSDRGHTEAFF
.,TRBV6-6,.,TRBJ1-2,TGTGCCAGCAGTTACGGGATCGACGGCTATGGCTACACCTTC,CASSYGIDGYGYTF